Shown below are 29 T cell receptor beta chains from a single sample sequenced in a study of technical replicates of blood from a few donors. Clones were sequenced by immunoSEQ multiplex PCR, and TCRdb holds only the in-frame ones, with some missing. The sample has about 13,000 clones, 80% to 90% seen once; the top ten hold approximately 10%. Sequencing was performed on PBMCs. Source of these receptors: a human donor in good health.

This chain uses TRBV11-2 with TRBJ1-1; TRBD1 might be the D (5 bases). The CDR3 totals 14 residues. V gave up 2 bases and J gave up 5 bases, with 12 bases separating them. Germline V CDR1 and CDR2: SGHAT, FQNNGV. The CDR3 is CASSLRRGGTEAFF. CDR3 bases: TGTGCCAGCAGCTTAAGAAGGGGAGGAACTGAAGCTTTCTTT.

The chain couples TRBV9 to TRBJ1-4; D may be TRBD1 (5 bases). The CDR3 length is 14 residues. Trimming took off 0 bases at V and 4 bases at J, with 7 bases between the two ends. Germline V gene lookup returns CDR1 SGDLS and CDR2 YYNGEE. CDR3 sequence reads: CASSVAGGNEKLFF. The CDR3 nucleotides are TGTGCCAGCAGCGTAGCGGGGGGTAATGAAAAACTGTTTTTT.

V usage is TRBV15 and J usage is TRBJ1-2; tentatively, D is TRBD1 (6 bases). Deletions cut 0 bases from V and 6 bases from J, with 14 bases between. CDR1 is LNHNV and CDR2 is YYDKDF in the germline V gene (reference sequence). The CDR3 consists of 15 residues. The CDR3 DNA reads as TGTGCCACCAGCAGAGAACAGGGAAGATTGGATGGCTACACCTTC. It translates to CATSREQGRLDGYTF.

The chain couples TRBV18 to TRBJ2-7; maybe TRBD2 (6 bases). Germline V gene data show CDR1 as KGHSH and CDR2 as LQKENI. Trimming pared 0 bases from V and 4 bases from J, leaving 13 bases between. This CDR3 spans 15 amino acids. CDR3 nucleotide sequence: TGTGCCAGCTCACCACCGGGGGGAATGGGTTACGAGCAGTACTTC. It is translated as CASSPPGGMGYEQYF.

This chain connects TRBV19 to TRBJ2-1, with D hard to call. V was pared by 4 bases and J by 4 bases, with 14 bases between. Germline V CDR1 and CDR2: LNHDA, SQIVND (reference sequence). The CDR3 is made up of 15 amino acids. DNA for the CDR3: TGTGCCAGTAGTACCCAACCGACAAATTACAATGAGCAGTTCTTC. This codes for CASSTQPTNYNEQFF.

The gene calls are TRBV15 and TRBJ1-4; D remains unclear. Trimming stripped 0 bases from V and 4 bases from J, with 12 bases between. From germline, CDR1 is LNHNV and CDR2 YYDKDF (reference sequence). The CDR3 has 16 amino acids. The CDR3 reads CATSRDSGIGNEKLFF. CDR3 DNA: TGTGCCACCAGCAGAGATTCGGGGATCGGTAATGAAAAACTGTTTTTT.

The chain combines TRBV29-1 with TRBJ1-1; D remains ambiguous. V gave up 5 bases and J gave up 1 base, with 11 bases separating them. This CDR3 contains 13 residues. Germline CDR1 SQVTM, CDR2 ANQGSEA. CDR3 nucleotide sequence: TGCAGCGTTTCAAAAAATTCGAACACTGAAGCTTTCTTT. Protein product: CSVSKNSNTEAFF. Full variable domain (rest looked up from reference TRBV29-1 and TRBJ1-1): SAVISQKPSRDICQRGTSLTIQCQVDSQVTMMFWYRQQPGQSLTLIATANQGSEATYESGFVIDKFPISRPNLTFSTLTVSNMSPEDSSIYLCSVSKNSNTEAFFGQGTRLTVV.

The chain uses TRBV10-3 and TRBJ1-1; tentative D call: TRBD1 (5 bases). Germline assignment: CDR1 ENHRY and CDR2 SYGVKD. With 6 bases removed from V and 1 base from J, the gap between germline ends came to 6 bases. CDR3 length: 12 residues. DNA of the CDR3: TGTGCCATCAGGGACAAGAACACTGAAGCTTTCTTT. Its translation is CAIRDKNTEAFF.

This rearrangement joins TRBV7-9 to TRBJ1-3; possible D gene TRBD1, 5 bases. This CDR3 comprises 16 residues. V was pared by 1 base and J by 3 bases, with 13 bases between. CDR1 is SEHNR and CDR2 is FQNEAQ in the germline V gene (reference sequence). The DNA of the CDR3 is TGTGCCAGCAGCTTAGGGTCAGGGATCGGTGGAAACACCATATATTTT. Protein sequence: CASSLGSGIGGNTIYF.

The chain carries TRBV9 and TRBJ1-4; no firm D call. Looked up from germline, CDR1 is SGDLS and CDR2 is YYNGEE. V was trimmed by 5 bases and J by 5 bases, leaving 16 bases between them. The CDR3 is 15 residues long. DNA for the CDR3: TGTGCCAGCAGTCTTGGCGGGCAGACAAATGAAAAACTGTTTTTT. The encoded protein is CASSLGGQTNEKLFF.

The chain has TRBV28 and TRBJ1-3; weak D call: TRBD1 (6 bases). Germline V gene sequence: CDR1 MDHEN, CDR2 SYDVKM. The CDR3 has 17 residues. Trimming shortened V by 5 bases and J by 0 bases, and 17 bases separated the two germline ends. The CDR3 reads CASSPPRGSSSGNTIYF. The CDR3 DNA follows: TGTGCCAGCAGTCCCCCCAGGGGCTCGAGCTCTGGAAACACCATATATTTT.

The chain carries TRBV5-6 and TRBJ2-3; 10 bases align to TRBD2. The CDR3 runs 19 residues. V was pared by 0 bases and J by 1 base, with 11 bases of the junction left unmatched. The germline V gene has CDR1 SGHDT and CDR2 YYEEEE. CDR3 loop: CASSLVGWPSGSGTDTQYF. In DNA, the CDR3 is TGTGCCAGCAGCTTGGTTGGGTGGCCTAGCGGGAGTGGCACAGATACGCAGTATTTT. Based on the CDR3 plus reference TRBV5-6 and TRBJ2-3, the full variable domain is DAGVTQSPTHLIKTRGQQVTLRCSPKSGHDTVSWYQQALGQGPQFIFQYYEEEERQRGNFPDRFSGHQFPNYSSELNVNALLLGDSALYLCASSLVGWPSGSGTDTQYFGPGTRLTVL.

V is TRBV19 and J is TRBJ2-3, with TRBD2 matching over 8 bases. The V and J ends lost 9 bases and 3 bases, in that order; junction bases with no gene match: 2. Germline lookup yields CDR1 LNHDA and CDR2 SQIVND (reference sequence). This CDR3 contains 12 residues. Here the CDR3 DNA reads TGTGCCAGCGGGAGGGCTACAGATACGCAGTATTTT. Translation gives CASGRATDTQYF.

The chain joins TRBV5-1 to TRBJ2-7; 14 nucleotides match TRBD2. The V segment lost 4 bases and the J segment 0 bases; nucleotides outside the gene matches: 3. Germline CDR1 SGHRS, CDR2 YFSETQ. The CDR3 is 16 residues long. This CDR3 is CASSTGTSGGSYEQYF. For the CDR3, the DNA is TGCGCCAGCAGCACCGGGACTAGCGGGGGCTCCTACGAGCAGTACTTC.

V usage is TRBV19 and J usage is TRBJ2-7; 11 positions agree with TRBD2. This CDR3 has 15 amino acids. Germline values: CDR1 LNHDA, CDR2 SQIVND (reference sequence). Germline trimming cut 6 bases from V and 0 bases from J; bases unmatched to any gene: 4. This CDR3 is CASRRGTSGSYEQYF. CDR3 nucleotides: TGTGCCAGTAGACGTGGGACTAGCGGCTCCTACGAGCAGTACTTC.

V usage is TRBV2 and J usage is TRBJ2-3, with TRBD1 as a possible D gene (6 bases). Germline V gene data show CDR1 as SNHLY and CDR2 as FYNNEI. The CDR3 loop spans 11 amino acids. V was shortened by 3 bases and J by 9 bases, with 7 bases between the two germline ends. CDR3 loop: CASSEGATQYF. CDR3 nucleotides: TGTGCCAGCAGTGAGGGGGCCACGCAGTATTTT.

CDR3 in amino acids: CASSVGGLAGGETQYF. In DNA, the CDR3 is TGTGCCAGCAGCGTAGGGGGACTAGCGGGAGGAGAGACCCAGTACTTC. The gene calls are TRBV9 and TRBJ2-5, with 15 bases identical to TRBD2. V shed 0 bases and J 4 bases; nucleotides not matched to a gene: 1. The CDR3 length is 16 residues. The germline V gene has CDR1 SGDLS and CDR2 YYNGEE.

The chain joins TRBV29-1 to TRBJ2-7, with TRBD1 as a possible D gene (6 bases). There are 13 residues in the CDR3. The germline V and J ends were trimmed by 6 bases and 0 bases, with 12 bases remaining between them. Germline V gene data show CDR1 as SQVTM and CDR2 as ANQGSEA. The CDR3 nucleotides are TGCAGCGTCGGACAGTCCGGCTCCTACGAGCAGTACTTC. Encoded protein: CSVGQSGSYEQYF.

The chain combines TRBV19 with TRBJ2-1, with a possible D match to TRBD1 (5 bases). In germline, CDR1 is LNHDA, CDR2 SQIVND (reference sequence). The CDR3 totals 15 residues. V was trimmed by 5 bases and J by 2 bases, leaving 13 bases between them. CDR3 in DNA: TGTGCCAGTAGTGTAAACAGGTTGGCCTACAATGAGCAGTTCTTC. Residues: CASSVNRLAYNEQFF.

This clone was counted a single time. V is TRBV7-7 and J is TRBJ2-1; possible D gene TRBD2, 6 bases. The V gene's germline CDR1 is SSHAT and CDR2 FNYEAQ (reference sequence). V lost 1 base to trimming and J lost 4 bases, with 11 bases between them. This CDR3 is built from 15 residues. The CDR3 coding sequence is TGTGCCAGCAGCTTAGGGGCGGGATCATACAATGAGCAGTTCTTC. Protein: CASSLGAGSYNEQFF.

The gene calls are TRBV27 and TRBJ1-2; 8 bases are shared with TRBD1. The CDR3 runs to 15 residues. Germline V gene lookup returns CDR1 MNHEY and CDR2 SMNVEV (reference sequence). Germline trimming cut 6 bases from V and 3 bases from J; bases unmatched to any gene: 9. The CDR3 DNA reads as TGTGCCAGCAGCCCTAACAGGGGGTTCCACTATGGCTACACCTTC. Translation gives CASSPNRGFHYGYTF.

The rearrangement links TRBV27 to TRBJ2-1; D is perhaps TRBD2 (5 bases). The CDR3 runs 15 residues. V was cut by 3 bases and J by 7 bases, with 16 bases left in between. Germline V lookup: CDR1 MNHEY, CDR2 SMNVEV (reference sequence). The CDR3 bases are TGTGCCAGCAGTTTGTCAAGGGAGTACTCTAATGAGCAGTTCTTC. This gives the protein CASSLSREYSNEQFF.

The CDR3 sequence: CASSFNRGSYQPQHF. As DNA, the CDR3 is TGTGCCAGCAGCTTTAACAGGGGAAGTTATCAGCCCCAGCATTTT. V and J are TRBV5-8 and TRBJ1-5, with TRBD1 matching 7 bases. Germline V CDR1 and CDR2: SGHTS, YDEGEE. J lost 5 bases, V lost 2 bases, and 7 bases had no gene match. The CDR3 has 15 amino acids.

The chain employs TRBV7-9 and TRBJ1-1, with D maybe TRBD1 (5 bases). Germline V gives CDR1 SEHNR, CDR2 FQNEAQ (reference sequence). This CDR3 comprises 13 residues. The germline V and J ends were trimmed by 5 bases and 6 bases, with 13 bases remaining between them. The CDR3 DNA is TGTGCCAGCAGCCCCGGGACTTTCTCTGAAGCTTTCTTT. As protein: CASSPGTFSEAFF.

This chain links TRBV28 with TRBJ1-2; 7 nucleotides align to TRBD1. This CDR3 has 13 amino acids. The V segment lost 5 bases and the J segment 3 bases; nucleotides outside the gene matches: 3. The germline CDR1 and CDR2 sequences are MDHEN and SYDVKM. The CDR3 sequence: CASSPGTDYGYTF. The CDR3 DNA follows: TGTGCCAGCAGTCCAGGGACAGACTATGGCTACACCTTC.

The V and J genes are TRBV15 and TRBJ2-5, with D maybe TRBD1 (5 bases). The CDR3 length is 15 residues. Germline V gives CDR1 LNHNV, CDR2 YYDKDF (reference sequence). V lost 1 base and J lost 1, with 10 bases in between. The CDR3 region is CATSRAPGSQETQYF. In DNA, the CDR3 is TGTGCCACCAGCAGAGCCCCAGGGTCCCAAGAGACCCAGTACTTC.

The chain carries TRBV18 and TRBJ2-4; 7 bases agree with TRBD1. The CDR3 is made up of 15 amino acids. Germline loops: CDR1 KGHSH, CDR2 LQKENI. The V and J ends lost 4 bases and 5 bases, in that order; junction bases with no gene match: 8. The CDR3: CASSHKDRLQNIQYF. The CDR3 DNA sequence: TGTGCCAGCTCACATAAGGACAGGCTCCAAAACATTCAGTACTTC.

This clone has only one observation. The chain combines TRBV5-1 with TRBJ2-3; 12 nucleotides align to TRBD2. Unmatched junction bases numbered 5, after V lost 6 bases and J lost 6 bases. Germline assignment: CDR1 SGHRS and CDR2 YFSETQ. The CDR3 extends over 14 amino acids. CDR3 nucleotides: TGCGCCAGCACACTAGCGGGAGGATTTGATACGCAGTATTTT. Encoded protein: CASTLAGGFDTQYF. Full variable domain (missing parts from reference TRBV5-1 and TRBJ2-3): KAGVTQTPRYLIKTRGQQVTLSCSPISGHRSVSWYQQTPGQGLQFLFEYFSETQRNKGNFPGRFSGRQFSNSRSEMNVSTLELGDSALYLCASTLAGGFDTQYFGPGTRLTVL.

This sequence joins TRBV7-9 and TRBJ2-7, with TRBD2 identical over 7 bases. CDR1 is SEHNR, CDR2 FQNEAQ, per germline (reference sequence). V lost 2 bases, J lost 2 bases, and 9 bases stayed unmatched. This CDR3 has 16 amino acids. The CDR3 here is CASSLPSSGHTYEQYF. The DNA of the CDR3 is TGTGCCAGCAGCTTACCCTCTAGCGGTCATACCTACGAGCAGTACTTC.